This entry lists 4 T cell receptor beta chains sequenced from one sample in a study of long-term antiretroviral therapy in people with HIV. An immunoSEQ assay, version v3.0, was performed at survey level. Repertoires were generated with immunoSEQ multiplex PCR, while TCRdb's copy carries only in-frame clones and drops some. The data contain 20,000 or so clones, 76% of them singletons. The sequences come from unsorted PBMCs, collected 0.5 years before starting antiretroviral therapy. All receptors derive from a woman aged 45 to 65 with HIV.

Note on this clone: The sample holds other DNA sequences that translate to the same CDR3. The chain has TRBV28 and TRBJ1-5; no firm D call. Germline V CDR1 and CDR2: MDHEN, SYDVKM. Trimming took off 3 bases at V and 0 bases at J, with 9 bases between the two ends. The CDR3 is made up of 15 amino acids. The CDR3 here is CASSFGGGSNQPQHF. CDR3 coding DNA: TGTGCCAGCAGTTTCGGCGGAGGTAGCAATCAGCCCCAGCATTTT.

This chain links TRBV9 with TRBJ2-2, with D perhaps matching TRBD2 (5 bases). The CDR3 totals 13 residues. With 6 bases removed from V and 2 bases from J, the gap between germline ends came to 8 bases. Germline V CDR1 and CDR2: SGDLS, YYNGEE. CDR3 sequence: CASKDSNTGELFF. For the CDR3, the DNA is TGTGCCAGCAAGGACTCAAACACCGGGGAGCTGTTTTTT.

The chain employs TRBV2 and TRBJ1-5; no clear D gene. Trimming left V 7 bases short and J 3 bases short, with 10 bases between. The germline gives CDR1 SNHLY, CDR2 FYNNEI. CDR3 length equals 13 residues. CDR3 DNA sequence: TGTGCCAGCATGGCCACTATCAATCAGCCCCAGCATTTT. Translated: CASMATINQPQHF. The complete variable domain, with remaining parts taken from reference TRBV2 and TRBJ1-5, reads EPEVTQTPSHQVTQMGQEVILRCVPISNHLYFYWYRQILGQKVEFLVSFYNNEISEKSEIFDDQFSVERPDGSNFTLKIRSTKLEDSAMYFCASMATINQPQHFGDGTRLSIL.

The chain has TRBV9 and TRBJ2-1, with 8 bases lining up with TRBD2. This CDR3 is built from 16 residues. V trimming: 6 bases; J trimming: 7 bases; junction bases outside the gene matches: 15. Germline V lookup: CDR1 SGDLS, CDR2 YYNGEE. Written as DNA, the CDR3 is TGTGCCAGCACCCAGACCCCGGCGGGGGGTAAGAATGAGCAGTTCTTC. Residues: CASTQTPAGGKNEQFF. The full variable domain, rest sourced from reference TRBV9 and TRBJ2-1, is DSGVTQTPKHLITATGQRVTLRCSPRSGDLSVYWYQQSLDQGLQFLIQYYNGEERAKGNILERFSAQQFPDLHSELNLSSLELGDSALYFCASTQTPAGGKNEQFFGPGTRLTVL.